This T cell receptor (beta chain) was captured in a study of beta chain features in type 1 diabetes. By way of CD45RO/CCR7/CD25/CD127/CD95/CD27, the CD4+ regulatory, stem cell-like memory, central memory and naive cells were sorted. This clone was observed a handful of times. Its antigen remains unknown. What was sequenced were expressed TCRB transcripts, since all of the isolated RNA had been reverse transcribed. The assay was immunoSEQ multiplex PCR, and TCRdb's table has in-frame clones only and misses some. The repertoire holds about 150,000 clones, with approximately 8.1% as singletons. General study points: Equally in patients and controls, PCR might preferentially amplify shorter templates.

V lost 6 bases and J lost 4, with 21 bases in between. Germline CDR1 SEHNR, CDR2 FQNEAQ (reference sequence). This CDR3 is 16 amino acids long. This chain uses TRBV7-9 with TRBJ1-1, with a weak D call TRBD1 (6 bases). Sample: central memory CD4+ T cells from blood. The TCR originated in a young man in good health. As DNA, the CDR3 is TGTGCCAGCAGACCCACAGGGAGCAGAGGCAGCACTGAAGCTTTCTTT. This sequence encodes CASRPTGSRGSTEAFF. Filled out from reference TRBV7-9 and TRBJ1-1, the complete variable domain reads DTGVSQNPRHKITKRGQNVTFRCDPISEHNRLYWYRQTLGQGPEFLTYFQNEAQLEKSRLLSDRFSAERPKGSFSTLEIQRTEQGDSAMYLCASRPTGSRGSTEAFFGQGTRLTVV.